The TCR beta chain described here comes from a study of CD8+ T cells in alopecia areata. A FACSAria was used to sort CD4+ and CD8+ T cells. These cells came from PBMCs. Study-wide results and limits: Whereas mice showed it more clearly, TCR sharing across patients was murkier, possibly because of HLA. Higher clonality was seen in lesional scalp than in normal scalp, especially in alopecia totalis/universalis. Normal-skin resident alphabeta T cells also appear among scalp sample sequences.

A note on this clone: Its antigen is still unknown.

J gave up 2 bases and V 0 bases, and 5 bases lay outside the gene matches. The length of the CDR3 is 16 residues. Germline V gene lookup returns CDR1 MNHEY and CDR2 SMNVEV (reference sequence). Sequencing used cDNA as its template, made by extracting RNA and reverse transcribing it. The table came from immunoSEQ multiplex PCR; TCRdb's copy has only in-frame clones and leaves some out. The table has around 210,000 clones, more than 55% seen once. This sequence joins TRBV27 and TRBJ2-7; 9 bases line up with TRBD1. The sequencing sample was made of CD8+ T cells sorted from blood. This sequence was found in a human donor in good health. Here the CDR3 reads CASSLSRQGGPYEQYF. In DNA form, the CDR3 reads TGTGCCAGCAGTTTATCTCGACAGGGGGGTCCCTACGAGCAGTACTTC.